This T cell receptor (beta chain) was recovered during a study of beta chain features in type 1 diabetes. Germline CDR1 is MDHEN and CDR2 is SYDVKM. The CDR3 runs 13 residues. V shed 6 bases and J 15 bases; nucleotides not matched to a gene: 11. Reverse transcribing all isolated RNA meant expressed TCRB transcripts were sequenced. Produced via immunoSEQ multiplex PCR; TCRdb's table is partial and in-frame only. The table lists 350,000 to 400,000 clones, less than 15% of them singletons. This clone was counted between two and nine times. The chain joins TRBV28 to TRBJ2-4; 10 bases are shared with TRBD1. This receptor was taken from a woman aged 18-30 years in good health. Sequenced input: naive CD4+ T cells from blood. The chain's CDR3 is CASRGTGVPILYF. The CDR3 DNA reads as TGTGCCAGCAGAGGGACAGGGGTTCCTATTTTGTACTTC.